The present T cell receptor (beta chain) was sequenced within a study of cytomegalovirus exposure and HLA in healthy donors. This clone has only a few counts. The antigen is undetermined. Study observations and caveats: Immune exposure information available was restricted to CMV serostatus.

The primer mix had 60 Vbeta and 13 Jbeta primers. Repertoires were generated with immunoSEQ multiplex PCR, while TCRdb's copy carries only in-frame clones and drops some. The top ten clones hold 3.5% to 5% of a sample with some 120,000 clones, roughly four fifths of them seen once. CDR1 is MNHEY and CDR2 is SVGAGI in the germline V gene. The CDR3 has 14 amino acids. Trimming removed 2 bases from V and 4 bases from J, with 11 bases in between. The J gene is TRBJ1-2, the V gene TRBV6-5; maybe TRBD1 (6 bases). The sequence came from a woman aged 45-65 years in good health and CMV-seropositive. The material sequenced was PBMCs. The CDR3 region is CASSYGGQPYGYTF. DNA of the CDR3: TGTGCCAGCAGTTACGGAGGACAGCCCTATGGCTACACCTTC.